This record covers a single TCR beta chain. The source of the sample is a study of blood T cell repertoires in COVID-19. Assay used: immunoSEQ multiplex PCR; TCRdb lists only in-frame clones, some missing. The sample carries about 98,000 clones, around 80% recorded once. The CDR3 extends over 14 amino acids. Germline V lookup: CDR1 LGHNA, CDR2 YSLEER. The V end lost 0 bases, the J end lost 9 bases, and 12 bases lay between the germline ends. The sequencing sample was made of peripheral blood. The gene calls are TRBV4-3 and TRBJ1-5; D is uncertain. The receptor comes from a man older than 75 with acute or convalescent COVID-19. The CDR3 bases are TGCGCCAGCAGCCAAGAAGGAGTCACCGGGCCCCAGCATTTT. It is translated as CASSQEGVTGPQHF.